What follows are 8 T cell receptor beta chains derived from one specimen sequenced in a study of Graves' ophthalmopathy and Graves' hyperthyroidism (dated by TCRdb to 2016 to 2019). This sample was sequenced with an Illumina HiSeq 2000. For repertoire sequencing, the TCR beta CDR3 regions were amplified from RNA transcripts. HTBI primers and the Qiagen OneStep RT-PCR kit were used in a first-round RT-PCR, which was followed by a second-round multiplex PCR, size selection and purification. The raw public data were reprocessed by TCRdb itself: fastp quality trimming at Q25, MiXCR clonotype calling, in-frame beta chains only. Merged by CDR3 protein, the rows form single entries marked with the most common genes and DNA. This sample comprises approximately 640,000 distinct CDR3 sequences, approximately 39% of them detected only once. Around 3.3% of the sample lies in the top ten. Sequencing used peripheral blood. The source of these receptors is an adult man with Graves' ophthalmopathy.

V is TRBV29-1 and J is TRBJ1-2; 10 bases align to TRBD1. CDR3 length: 14 amino acids. Per the germline V gene, CDR1 is SQVTM and CDR2 is ANQGSEA. The trim removed 6 bases at V and 4 bases at J, leaving 8 bases unmatched. CDR3 nucleotides: TGCAGCGTGGTTGGACAGGGGGTTAGCTATGGCTACACCTTC. Its translation is CSVVGQGVSYGYTF. Variable domain in full (rest from reference TRBV29-1 and TRBJ1-2): SAVISQKPSRDICQRGTSLTIQCQVDSQVTMMFWYRQQPGQSLTLIATANQGSEATYESGFVIDKFPISRPNLTFSTLTVSNMSPEDSSIYLCSVVGQGVSYGYTFGSGTRLTVV.

This clonotype has a count of ten or more. This chain links TRBV10-3 with TRBJ2-1; 7 bases are shared with TRBD2. The CDR3 consists of 15 residues. Trimming took 4 bases from V and 4 from J; bases not matched to a gene: 7. Germline loops: CDR1 ENHRY, CDR2 SYGVKD. CDR3 sequence: CAISVGGESYNEQFF. Here the CDR3 DNA reads TGTGCCATCAGTGTGGGGGGGGAGTCGTACAATGAGCAGTTCTTC.

This clonotype came up many times. J is TRBJ2-5 and V is TRBV5-4, with D possibly matching TRBD1 (6 bases). The CDR3 runs 14 residues. Per the germline V gene, CDR1 is SGHNT and CDR2 is YYREEE (reference sequence). V gave up 4 bases and J gave up 5 bases, with 15 bases separating them. CDR3 bases: TGTGCCAGCAGCCCTCGACAGGCGGGCGAGACCCAGTACTTC. It codes for CASSPRQAGETQYF.

This chain connects TRBV29-1 to TRBJ2-3; perhaps TRBD2 as D (7 bases). This CDR3 region has 13 residues. V was trimmed by 4 bases and J by 2 bases, leaving 10 bases between them. The germline gives CDR1 SQVTM, CDR2 ANQGSEA. CDR3 amino acids: CSVGGGYTDTQYF. The DNA for the CDR3 is TGCAGCGTTGGGGGGGGCTACACAGATACGCAGTATTTT.

The chain couples TRBV13 to TRBJ2-7; 8 bases are a match to TRBD1. The V and J ends lost 2 bases and 6 bases, in that order; junction bases with no gene match: 9. Germline CDR1 reads PRHDT; CDR2 reads FYEKMQ (reference sequence). The CDR3 has 15 residues. The CDR3 protein is CASSLQKQGAGEQYF. As DNA, the CDR3 is TGTGCCAGCAGCTTACAGAAGCAGGGGGCCGGCGAGCAGTACTTC.

This clonotype was recorded at least ten times. The chain joins TRBV5-4 to TRBJ1-3; D unresolved. V was shortened by 1 base and J by 2 bases, with 4 bases between the two germline ends. The length of the CDR3 is 13 residues. Germline-derived CDR1 and CDR2 are SGHNT and YYREEE (reference sequence). The CDR3 is CASSLKAGNTIYF. The CDR3 DNA follows: TGTGCCAGCAGCTTGAAAGCTGGAAACACCATATATTTT.

Worth noting for this clonotype: A read error may be the cause here, since a much bigger clone is one base away. The V and J genes are TRBV7-9 and TRBJ2-7; 8 nucleotides agree with TRBD1. The CDR3 extends over 14 amino acids. Germline V gene sequence: CDR1 SEHNR, CDR2 FQNEAQ (reference sequence). The DNA of the CDR3 is TGTGCCAGCAGCACGCGACAGGGGTTCTACGCGCAGTACTTC. Amino acids: CASSTRQGFYAQYF.

This rearrangement joins TRBV6-5 to TRBJ2-7, with D uncertain. The V end lost 0 bases, the J end lost 0 bases, and 6 bases lay between the germline ends. Per germline, CDR1 MNHEY and CDR2 SVGAGI. The CDR3 is 14 amino acids. The DNA for the CDR3 is TGTGCCAGCAGTTACTCCACGAGCTCCTACGAGCAGTACTTC. Amino acid sequence: CASSYSTSSYEQYF.